This TCR beta chain came from a study of blood T cell repertoires in COVID-19. Across the whole study: Samples of COVID-19 (acute and convalescent) were obtained from the United States, Italy and Spain. The analysed material was cDNA or gDNA that came from T cells, B-cell-depleted T cells, or PBMCs.

Deletions cut 3 bases from V and 0 bases from J, with 24 bases between. Germline-derived CDR1 and CDR2 are SNHLY and FYNNEI. The CDR3 totals 19 residues. Original processing notes: It was from reference gene primer amplification that nucleated cell counts were estimated. The assay was immunoSEQ multiplex PCR, and TCRdb's table has in-frame clones only and misses some. From that table come the V and J calls and clone size; the DNA was used to work out D and trimming. The table records 140,000 to 150,000 clones, around 88% of them present only once. Specimen: peripheral blood. The chain carries TRBV2 and TRBJ2-7; tentatively, D is TRBD1 (5 bases). The clonotype comes from a man aged 55 to 69 with active or convalescent COVID-19. The CDR3 coding sequence is TGTGCCAGCAGTGAGGTTCAGGGTTATATATTTTTAGGCTCCTACGAGCAGTACTTC. Protein product: CASSEVQGYIFLGSYEQYF.